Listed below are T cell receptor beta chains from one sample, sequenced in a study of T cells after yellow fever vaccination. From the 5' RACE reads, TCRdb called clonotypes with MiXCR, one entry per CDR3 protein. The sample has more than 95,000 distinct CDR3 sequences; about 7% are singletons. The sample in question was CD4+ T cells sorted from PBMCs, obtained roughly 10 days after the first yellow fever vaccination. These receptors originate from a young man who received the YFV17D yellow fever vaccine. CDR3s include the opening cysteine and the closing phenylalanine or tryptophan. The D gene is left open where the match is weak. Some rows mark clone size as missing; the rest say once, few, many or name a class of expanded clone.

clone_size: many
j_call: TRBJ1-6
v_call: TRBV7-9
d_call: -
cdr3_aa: CASSLGELALHF
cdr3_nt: TGTGCCAGCAGCCTGGGAGAGTTAGCCCTCCACTTT

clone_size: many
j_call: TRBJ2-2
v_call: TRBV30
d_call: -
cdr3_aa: CAWILKGLNTGELFF
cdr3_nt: TGTGCCTGGATCCTCAAGGGGCTGAACACCGGGGAGCTGTTTTTT

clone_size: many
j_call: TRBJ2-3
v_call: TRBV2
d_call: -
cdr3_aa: CASSKGDLTDTQYF
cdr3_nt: TGTGCCAGCAGTAAAGGGGACCTCACAGATACGCAGTATTTT

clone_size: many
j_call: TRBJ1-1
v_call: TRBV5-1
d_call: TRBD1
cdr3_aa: CASSLALGQGNTEAFF
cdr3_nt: TGCGCCAGCAGCTTGGCTCTGGGACAGGGGAACACTGAAGCTTTCTTT

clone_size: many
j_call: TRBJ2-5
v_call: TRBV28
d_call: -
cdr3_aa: CASSLISRQETQYF
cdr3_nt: TGTGCCAGCAGTTTAATCAGCAGACAAGAGACCCAGTACTTC

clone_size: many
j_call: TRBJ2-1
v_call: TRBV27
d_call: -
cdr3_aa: CASSRAATDNEQFF
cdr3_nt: TGTGCCAGCAGTAGGGCGGCTACTGACAATGAGCAGTTCTTC

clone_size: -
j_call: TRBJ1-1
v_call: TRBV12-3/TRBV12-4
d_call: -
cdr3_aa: CASSLRGQSPEAFF
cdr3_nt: TGTGCCAGCAGTTTACGGGGTCAATCTCCAGAAGCTTTCTTT

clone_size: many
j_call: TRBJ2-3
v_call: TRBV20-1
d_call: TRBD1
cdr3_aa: CSASKDRGQTDTQYF
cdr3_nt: TGCAGTGCTAGTAAGGACAGGGGGCAGACAGATACGCAGTATTTT

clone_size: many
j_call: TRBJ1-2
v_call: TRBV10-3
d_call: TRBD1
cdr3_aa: CAISDRGANYGYTF
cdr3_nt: TGTGCCATCAGCGACAGGGGTGCTAACTATGGCTACACCTTC

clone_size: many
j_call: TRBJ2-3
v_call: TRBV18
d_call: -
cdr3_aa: CASSPRTLPDTQYF
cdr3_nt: TGTGCCAGCTCACCACGGACTCTGCCAGATACGCAGTATTTT

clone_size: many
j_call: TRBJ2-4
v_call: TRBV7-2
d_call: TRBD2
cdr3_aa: CASSFGLAPLIQYF
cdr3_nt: TGTGCCAGCAGCTTCGGACTAGCCCCTCTTATTCAGTACTTC

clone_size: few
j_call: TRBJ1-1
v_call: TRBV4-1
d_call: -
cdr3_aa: CASSQGFLSIHPEAFF
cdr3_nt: TGCGCCAGCAGCCAAGGGTTTCTCTCCATCCACCCTGAAGCTTTCTTT

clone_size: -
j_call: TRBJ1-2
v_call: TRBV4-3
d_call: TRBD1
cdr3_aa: CASSQADRGLFNYGYTF
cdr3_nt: TGCGCCAGCAGCCAAGCGGACAGGGGATTATTTAACTATGGCTACACCTTC

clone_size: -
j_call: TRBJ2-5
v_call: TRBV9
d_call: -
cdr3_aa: CASSVDSETQYF
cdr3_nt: TGTGCCAGCAGCGTAGATTCTGAGACCCAGTACTTC

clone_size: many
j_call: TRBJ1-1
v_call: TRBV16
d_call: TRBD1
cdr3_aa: CASSGQGGNTEAFF
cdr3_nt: TGTGCCAGCAGCGGACAGGGGGGGAACACTGAAGCTTTCTTT

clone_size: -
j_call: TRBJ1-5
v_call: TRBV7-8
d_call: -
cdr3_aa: CASSFRQGSLNQPQHF
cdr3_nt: TGTGCCAGCAGCTTCCGCCAGGGGAGTTTGAATCAGCCCCAGCATTTT

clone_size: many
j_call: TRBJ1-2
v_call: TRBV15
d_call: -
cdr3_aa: CATSRVQGVYGYTF
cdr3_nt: TGTGCCACCAGCAGAGTACAGGGAGTCTATGGCTACACCTTC

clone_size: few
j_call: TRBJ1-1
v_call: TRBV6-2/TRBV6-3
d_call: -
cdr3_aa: CASSREGAEAFF
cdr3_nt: TGTGCCAGCAGCCGGGAAGGCGCTGAAGCTTTCTTT

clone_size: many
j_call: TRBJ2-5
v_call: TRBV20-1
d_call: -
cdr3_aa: CSAREVRGQETQYF
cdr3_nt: TGCAGTGCTAGAGAGGTGCGGGGCCAAGAGACCCAGTACTTC

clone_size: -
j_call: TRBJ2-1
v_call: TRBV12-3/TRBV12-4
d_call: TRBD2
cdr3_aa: CASRGAGGSYNEQFF
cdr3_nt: TGTGCCAGCAGGGGAGCGGGGGGGAGCTACAATGAGCAGTTCTTC

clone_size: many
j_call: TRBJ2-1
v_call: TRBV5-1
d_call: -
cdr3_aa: CASSLLPTRRNEQFF
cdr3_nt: TGCGCCAGCAGCTTGCTCCCGACCCGGAGGAATGAGCAGTTCTTC

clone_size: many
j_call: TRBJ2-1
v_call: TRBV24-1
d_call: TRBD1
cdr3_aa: CATSDFGQGDEQFF
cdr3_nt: TGTGCCACCAGTGATTTTGGGCAGGGGGATGAGCAGTTCTTC

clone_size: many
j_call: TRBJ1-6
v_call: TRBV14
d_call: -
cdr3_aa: CASSQGREYSPLHF
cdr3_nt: TGTGCCAGCAGCCAAGGAAGGGAGTACTCACCCCTCCACTTT

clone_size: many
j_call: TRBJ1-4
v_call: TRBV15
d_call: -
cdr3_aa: CATSRDKGWDEKLFF
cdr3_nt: TGTGCCACCAGCAGAGATAAGGGTTGGGATGAAAAACTGTTTTTT

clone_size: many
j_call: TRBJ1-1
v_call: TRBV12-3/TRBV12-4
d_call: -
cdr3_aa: CASKRGIQTEAFF
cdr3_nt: TGTGCCAGCAAAAGGGGAATTCAAACTGAAGCTTTCTTT

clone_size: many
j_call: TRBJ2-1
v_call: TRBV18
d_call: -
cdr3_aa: CASSPPGGRTYNEQFF
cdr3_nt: TGTGCCAGCTCACCACCCGGGGGACGGACATACAATGAGCAGTTCTTC

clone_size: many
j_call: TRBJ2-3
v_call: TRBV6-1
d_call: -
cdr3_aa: CASSESADTQYF
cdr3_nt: TGTGCCAGCAGTGAATCGGCAGATACGCAGTATTTT

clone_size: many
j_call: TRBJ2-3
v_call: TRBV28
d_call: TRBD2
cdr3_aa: CASSLGPRGNTQYF
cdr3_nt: TGTGCCAGCAGTTTAGGGCCGCGGGGGAATACGCAGTATTTT

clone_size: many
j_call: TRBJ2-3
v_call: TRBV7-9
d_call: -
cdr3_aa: CASSFGGPATDTQYF
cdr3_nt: TGTGCCAGCAGCTTCGGGGGGCCAGCGACAGATACGCAGTATTTT

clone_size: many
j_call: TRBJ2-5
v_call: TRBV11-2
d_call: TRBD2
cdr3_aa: CASSLGGTGGRETQYF
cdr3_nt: TGTGCCAGCAGCTTAGGAGGAACGGGGGGGCGAGAGACCCAGTACTTC

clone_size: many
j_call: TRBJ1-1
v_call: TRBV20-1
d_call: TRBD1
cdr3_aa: CGGQGNTEAFF
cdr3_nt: TGCGGAGGACAGGGGAACACTGAAGCTTTCTTT

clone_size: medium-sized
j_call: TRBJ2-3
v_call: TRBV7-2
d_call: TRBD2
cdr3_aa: CASSFVAGTDTQYF
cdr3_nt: TGTGCCAGCAGCTTCGTAGCGGGGACAGATACGCAGTATTTT

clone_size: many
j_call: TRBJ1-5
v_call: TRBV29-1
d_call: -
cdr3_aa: CSVVGQQGQPQHF
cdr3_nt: TGCAGCGTTGTTGGCCAGCAAGGTCAGCCCCAGCATTTT

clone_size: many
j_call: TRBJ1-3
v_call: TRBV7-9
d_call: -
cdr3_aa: CASSYHKGTGNTIYF
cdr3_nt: TGTGCCAGCAGCTACCACAAAGGGACTGGAAACACCATATATTTT

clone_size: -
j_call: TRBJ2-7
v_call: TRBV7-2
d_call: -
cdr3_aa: CASSSFSSGASYEQYF
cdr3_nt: TGTGCCAGCAGCTCGTTCTCTTCCGGGGCTTCCTACGAGCAGTACTTC

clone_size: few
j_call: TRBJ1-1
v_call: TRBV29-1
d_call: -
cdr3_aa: CSVETTAGRNTEAFF
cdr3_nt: TGCAGCGTTGAAACTACGGCTGGTCGGAACACTGAAGCTTTCTTT

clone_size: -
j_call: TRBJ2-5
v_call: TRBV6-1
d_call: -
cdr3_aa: CASSPMPSQETQYF
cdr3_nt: TGTGCCAGCAGTCCTATGCCCAGCCAAGAGACCCAGTACTTC

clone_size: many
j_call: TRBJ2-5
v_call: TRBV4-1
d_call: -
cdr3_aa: CASSQDWGRETQYF
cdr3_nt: TGCGCCAGCAGCCAAGATTGGGGGCGAGAGACCCAGTACTTC

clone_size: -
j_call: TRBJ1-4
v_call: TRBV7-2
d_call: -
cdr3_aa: CASSPRERGEKLFF
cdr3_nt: TGTGCCAGCAGCCCCAGGGAAAGGGGCGAAAAACTGTTTTTT

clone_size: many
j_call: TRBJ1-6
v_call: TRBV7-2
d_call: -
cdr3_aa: CASSLSLRGLSLHF
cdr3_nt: TGTGCCAGCAGCTTATCCTTACGGGGCTTGTCCCTCCACTTT

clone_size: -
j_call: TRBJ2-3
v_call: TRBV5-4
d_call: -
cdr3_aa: CASSLDAPSTDTQYF
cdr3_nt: TGTGCCAGCAGCTTGGACGCGCCCAGCACAGATACGCAGTATTTT

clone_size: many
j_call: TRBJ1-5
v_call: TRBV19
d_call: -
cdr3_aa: CASSIQISNQPQHF
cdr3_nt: TGTGCCAGTAGTATACAGATTAGCAATCAGCCCCAGCATTTT

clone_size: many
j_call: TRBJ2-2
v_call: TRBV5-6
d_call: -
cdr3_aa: CASSWGRRGSGELFF
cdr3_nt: TGTGCCAGCAGCTGGGGGCGACGGGGAAGCGGGGAGCTGTTTTTT

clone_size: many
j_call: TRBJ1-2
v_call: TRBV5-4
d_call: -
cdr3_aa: CASSFYRQSATF
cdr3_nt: TGTGCCAGCAGCTTTTATCGGCAGTCAGCCACCTTC

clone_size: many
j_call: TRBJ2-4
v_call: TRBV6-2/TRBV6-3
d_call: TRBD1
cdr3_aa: CASSPGQGKGAKNIQYF
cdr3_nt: TGTGCCAGCAGTCCGGGACAGGGGAAGGGAGCCAAAAACATTCAGTACTTC

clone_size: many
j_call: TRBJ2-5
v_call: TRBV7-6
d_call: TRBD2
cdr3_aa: CASSMSGGAETQYF
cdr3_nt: TGTGCCAGCAGCATGAGCGGGGGTGCTGAGACCCAGTACTTC

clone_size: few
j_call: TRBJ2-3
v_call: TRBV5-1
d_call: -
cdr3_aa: CASSLQSSSDTQYF
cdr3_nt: TGCGCCAGCAGCTTGCAATCTAGTTCGGATACGCAGTATTTT

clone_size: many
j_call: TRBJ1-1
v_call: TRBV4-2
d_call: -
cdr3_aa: CASSQDRVWTEAFF
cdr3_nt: TGTGCCAGCAGCCAAGATCGGGTTTGGACTGAAGCTTTCTTT

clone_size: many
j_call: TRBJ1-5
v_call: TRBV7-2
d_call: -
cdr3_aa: CASSLWAPGTRQPQHF
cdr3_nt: TGTGCCAGCAGCTTATGGGCCCCAGGGACACGACAGCCCCAGCATTTT

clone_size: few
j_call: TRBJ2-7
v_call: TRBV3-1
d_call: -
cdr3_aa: CASSQDTRRDEQYF
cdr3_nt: TGTGCCAGCAGCCAAGATACGCGGAGGGACGAGCAGTACTTC

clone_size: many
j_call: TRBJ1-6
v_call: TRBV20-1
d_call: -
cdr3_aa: CSANPGSNSPLHF
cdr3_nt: TGCAGTGCGAATCCAGGGAGTAATTCACCCCTCCACTTT

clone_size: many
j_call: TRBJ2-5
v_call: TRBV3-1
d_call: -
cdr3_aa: CASSLLGGGGLQETQYF
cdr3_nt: TGTGCCAGCAGCCTCCTTGGGGGTGGGGGGCTCCAAGAGACCCAGTACTTC

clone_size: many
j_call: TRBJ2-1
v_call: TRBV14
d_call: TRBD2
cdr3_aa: CASSRTGLAVYNEQFF
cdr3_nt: TGTGCCAGCAGCCGGACGGGACTAGCGGTATACAATGAGCAGTTCTTC

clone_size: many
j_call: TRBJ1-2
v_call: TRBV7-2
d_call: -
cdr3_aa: CASSPAGLPLPYGYTF
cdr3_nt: TGTGCCAGCAGCCCGGCGGGTCTCCCTTTGCCATATGGCTACACCTTC

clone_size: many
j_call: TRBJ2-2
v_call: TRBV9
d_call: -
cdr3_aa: CASSVSGTTNTGELFF
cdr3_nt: TGTGCCAGCAGCGTAAGTGGCACGACGAACACCGGGGAGCTGTTTTTT

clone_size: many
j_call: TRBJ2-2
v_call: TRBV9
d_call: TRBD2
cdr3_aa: CASSVGGANSGELFF
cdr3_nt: TGTGCCAGCAGCGTCGGGGGGGCCAACTCCGGGGAGCTGTTTTTT

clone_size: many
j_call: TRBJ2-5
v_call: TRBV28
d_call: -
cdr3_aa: CASTSGGGPQETQYF
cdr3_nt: TGTGCCAGCACCAGTGGGGGGGGGCCCCAAGAGACCCAGTACTTC

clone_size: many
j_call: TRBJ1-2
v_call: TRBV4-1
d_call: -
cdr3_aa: CASSQVSIYGYTF
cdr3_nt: TGCGCCAGCAGCCAGGTCTCCATCTATGGCTACACCTTC

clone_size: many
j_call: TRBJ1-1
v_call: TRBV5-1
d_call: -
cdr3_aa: CASRDPGGTEAFF
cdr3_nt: TGCGCCAGCCGGGACCCTGGAGGGACTGAAGCTTTCTTT

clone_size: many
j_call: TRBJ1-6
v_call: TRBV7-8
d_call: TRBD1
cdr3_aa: CASSGGTVSSPSPLHF
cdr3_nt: TGTGCCAGCAGCGGAGGGACAGTTTCGTCTCCTTCACCCCTCCACTTT